This T cell receptor beta chain was recovered during a study of blood T cells in healthy people across ages. Germline values: CDR1 DFQATT, CDR2 SNEGSKA (reference sequence). J gave up 2 bases and V 7 bases, and 13 bases lay outside the gene matches. CDR3 length equals 15 residues. A second PCR of roughly 7 to 11 cycles used a sample-barcoded 5' primer and a J-beta primer mix. TCRdb passed the 5' RACE reads through MiXCR, listing each CDR3 protein once. The sample includes around 2 million distinct CDR3 sequences, roughly 43% of them seen just once. The V call is TRBV20-1, the J call TRBJ2-7, with TRBD2 matching over 8 bases. Sequenced input: blood. This clonotype was sampled from a human donor in good health. The CDR3, as DNA: TGCAGTGTCACAGGTTGGGGCGGGGGGACCTACGAGCAGTACTTC. Its translation: CSVTGWGGGTYEQYF.